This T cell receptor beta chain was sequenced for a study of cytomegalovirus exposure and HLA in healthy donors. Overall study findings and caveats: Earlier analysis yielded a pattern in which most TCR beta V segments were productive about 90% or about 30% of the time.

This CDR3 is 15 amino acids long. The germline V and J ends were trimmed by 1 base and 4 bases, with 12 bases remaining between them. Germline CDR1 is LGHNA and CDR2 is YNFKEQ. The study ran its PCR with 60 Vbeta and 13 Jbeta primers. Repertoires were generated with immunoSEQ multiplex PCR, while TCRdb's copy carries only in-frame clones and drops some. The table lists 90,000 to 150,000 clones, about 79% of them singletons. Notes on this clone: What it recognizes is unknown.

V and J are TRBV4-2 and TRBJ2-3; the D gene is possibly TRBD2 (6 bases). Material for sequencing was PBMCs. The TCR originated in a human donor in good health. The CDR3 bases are TGTGCCAGCAGCCAAGGAGGAGGGGAGGCAGATACGCAGTATTTT. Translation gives CASSQGGGEADTQYF.